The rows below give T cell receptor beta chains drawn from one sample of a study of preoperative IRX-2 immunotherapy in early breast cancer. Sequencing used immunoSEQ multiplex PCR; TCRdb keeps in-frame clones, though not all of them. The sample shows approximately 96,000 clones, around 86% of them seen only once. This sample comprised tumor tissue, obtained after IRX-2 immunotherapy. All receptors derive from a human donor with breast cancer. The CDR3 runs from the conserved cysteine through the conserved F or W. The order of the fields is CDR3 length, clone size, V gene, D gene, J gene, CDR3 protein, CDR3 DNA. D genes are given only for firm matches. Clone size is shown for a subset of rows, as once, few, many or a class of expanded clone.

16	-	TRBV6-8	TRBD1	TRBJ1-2	CASSYGPGQANYGYTF	TGTGCCAGCAGTTACGGTCCGGGACAGGCCAACTATGGCTACACCTTC
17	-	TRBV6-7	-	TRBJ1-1	CASSEAMGGISGTEAFF	TGTGCCAGCAGTGAAGCCATGGGGGGCATAAGCGGTACTGAAGCTTTCTTT
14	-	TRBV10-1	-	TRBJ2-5	CASSESSGEGTQYF	TGCGCCAGCAGTGAGTCCTCAGGAGAAGGGACCCAGTACTTC
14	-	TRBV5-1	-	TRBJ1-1	CASSLLGFDTEAFF	TGCGCCAGCAGCTTATTAGGTTTCGACACTGAAGCTTTCTTT
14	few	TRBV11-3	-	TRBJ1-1	CASSPLGSDTEAFF	TGTGCCAGCAGCCCACTAGGCAGTGACACTGAAGCTTTCTTT
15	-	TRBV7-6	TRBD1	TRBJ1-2	CASSSDRVIGYGYTF	TGTGCCAGCAGCTCCGACAGGGTAATCGGCTATGGCTACACCTTC
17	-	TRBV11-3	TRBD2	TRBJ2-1	CASSFLTSGERYNEQFF	TGTGCCAGCAGCTTCCTGACTAGCGGAGAACGGTACAATGAGCAGTTCTTC
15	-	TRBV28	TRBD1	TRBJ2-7	CASSLTGDQSYEQYF	TGTGCCAGCAGTCTCACAGGGGATCAGTCCTACGAGCAGTACTTC
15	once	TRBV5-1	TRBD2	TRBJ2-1	CASSFGGRVRDEQFF	TGCGCCAGCAGCTTCGGCGGGAGGGTCCGAGATGAGCAGTTCTTC
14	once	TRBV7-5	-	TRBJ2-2	CASSLVQDTGELFF	TGTGCCAGCAGCTTAGTTCAGGACACCGGGGAGCTGTTTTTT
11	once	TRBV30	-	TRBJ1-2	CAWSGGEGYTF	TGTGCCTGGAGTGGGGGGGAAGGCTACACCTTC
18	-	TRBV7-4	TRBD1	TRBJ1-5	CASSLVVRTGGGNQPQHF	TGTGCCAGCAGCTTAGTTGTTCGGACAGGCGGTGGCAATCAGCCCCAGCATTTT
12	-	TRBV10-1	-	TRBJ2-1	CASSENRNEQFF	TGCGCCAGCAGTGAGAACCGCAATGAGCAGTTCTTC
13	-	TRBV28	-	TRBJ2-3	CASPPGYTDTQYF	TGTGCCAGTCCCCCGGGCTACACAGATACGCAGTATTTT
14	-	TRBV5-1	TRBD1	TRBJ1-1	CASSPDRGRGEAFF	TGCGCCAGCAGCCCGGACAGGGGGCGTGGTGAAGCTTTCTTT
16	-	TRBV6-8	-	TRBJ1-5	CASSYSWGYSNQPQHF	TGTGCCAGCAGTTACTCGTGGGGGTATAGCAATCAGCCCCAGCATTTT
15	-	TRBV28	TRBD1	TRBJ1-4	CASSSVKGADEKLFF	TGTGCCAGCAGTTCCGTTAAGGGGGCGGATGAAAAACTGTTTTTT
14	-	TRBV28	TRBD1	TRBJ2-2	CAVPGQPNTGELFF	TGTGCCGTCCCGGGACAGCCGAACACCGGGGAGCTGTTTTTT
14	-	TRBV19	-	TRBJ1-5	CASSKAYSNQPQHF	TGTGCCAGTAGTAAAGCGTATAGCAATCAGCCCCAGCATTTT
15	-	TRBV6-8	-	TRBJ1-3	CASSSRLLPGNTIYF	TGTGCCAGCAGTTCCCGACTCTTACCCGGAAACACCATATATTTT
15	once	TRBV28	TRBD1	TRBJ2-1	CASSSGTGGVNEQFF	TGTGCCAGCAGCTCTGGGACAGGGGGCGTGAATGAGCAGTTCTTC
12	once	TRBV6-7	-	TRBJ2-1	CASTRADNEQFF	TGTGCCAGCACGCGGGCGGATAATGAGCAGTTCTTC
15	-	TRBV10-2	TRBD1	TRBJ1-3	CASSEPGTGENTIYF	TGCGCCAGCAGTGAACCCGGGACAGGGGAAAACACCATATATTTT
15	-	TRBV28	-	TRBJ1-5	CASSSPGGFHQPQHF	TGTGCCAGCAGTTCCCCAGGAGGGTTCCATCAGCCCCAGCATTTT
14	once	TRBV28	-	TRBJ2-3	CASNPPRGEDTQYF	TGTGCCAGCAACCCTCCCAGGGGTGAAGATACGCAGTATTTT
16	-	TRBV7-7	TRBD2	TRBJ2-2	CASSLESSGVGRELFF	TGTGCCAGCAGCTTAGAGTCAAGCGGGGTCGGGAGGGAGCTGTTTTTT
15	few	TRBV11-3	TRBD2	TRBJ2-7	CASSLGLATSFEQYF	TGTGCCAGCAGCTTGGGACTAGCGACCTCGTTCGAGCAGTACTTC
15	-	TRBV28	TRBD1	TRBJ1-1	CASSPPYMDRAEAFF	TGTGCCAGCAGTCCCCCTTATATGGACAGGGCTGAAGCTTTCTTT
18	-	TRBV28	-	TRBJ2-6	CASSVLQGSRSGANVLTF	TGTGCCAGCAGTGTATTACAGGGTTCTCGTTCTGGGGCCAACGTCCTGACTTTC
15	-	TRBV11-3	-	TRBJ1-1	CASSPPTQMNTEAFF	TGTGCCAGCAGCCCACCGACACAAATGAACACTGAAGCTTTCTTT
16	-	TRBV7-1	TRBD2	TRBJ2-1	CASSLLGAGANNEQFF	TGTGCCAGCAGCCTGCTCGGAGCGGGGGCCAACAATGAGCAGTTCTTC
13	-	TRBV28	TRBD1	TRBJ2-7	CASSLPQGDEQYF	TGTGCCAGCAGTTTACCTCAGGGGGACGAGCAGTACTTC
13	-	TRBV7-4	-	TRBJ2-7	CASSLGLDYEQYF	TGTGCCAGCAGCTTAGGGCTAGACTACGAGCAGTACTTC
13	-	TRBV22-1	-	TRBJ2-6	CATGAAWANVLTF	TGTGCCACCGGGGCCGCCTGGGCCAACGTCCTGACTTTC
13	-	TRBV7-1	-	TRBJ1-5	CASSPQSNQPQHF	TGTGCCAGCAGCCCTCAGAGCAATCAGCCCCAGCATTTT
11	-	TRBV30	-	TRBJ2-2	CAWSARRELFF	TGTGCCTGGAGTGCGAGAAGGGAGCTGTTTTTT
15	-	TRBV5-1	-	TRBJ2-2	CASSLLGTQGGELFF	TGCGCCAGCAGCTTGCTTGGGACGCAAGGGGGGGAGCTGTTTTTT
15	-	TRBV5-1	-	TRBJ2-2	CASSLAGIGTGELFF	TGCGCCAGCAGCTTGGCCGGGATTGGCACCGGGGAGCTGTTTTTT
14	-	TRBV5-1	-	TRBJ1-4	CASSFGQGNEKLFF	TGCGCCAGCAGCTTCGGGCAGGGGAATGAAAAACTGTTTTTT
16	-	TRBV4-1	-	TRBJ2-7	CASSQDWGNSRYEQYF	TGCGCCAGCAGCCAAGATTGGGGGAACTCCCGGTACGAGCAGTACTTC
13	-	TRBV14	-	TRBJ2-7	CASSHHLAYEQYF	TGTGCCAGCAGCCATCACTTGGCCTACGAGCAGTACTTC